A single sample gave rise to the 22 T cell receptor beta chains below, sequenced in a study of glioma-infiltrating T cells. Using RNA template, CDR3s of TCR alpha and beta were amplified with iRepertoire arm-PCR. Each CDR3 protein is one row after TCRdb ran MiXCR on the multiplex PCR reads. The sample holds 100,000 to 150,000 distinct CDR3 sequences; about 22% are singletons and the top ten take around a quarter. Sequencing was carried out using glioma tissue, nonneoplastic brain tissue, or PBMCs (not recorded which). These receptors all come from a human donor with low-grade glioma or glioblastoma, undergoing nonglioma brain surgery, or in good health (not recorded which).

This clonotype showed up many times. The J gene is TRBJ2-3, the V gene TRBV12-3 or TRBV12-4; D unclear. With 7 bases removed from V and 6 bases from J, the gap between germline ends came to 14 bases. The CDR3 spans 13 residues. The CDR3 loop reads CASNSPFGDTQYF. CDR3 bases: TGTGCCAGCAATTCCCCTTTCGGGGATACGCAGTATTTT.

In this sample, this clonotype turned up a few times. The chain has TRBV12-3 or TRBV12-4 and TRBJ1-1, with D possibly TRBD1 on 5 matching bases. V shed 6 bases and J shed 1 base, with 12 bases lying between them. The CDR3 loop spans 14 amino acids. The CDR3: CASRTRVENTEAFF. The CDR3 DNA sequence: TGTGCCAGCAGAACCAGGGTAGAGAACACTGAAGCTTTCTTT.

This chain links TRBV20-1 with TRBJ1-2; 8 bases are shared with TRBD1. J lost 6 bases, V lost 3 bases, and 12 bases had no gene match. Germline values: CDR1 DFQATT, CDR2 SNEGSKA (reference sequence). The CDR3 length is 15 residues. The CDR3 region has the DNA TGCAGTGCTAGTGGGATGGGCAGGGGGCAGAATGGCTACACCTTC. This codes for CSASGMGRGQNGYTF.

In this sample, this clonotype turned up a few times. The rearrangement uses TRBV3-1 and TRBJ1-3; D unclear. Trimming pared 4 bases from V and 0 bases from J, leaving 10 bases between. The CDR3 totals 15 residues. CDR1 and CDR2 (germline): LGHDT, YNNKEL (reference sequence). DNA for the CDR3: TGTGCCAGCAGCCGAGGGCCCGACTCTGGAAACACCATATATTTT. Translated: CASSRGPDSGNTIYF.

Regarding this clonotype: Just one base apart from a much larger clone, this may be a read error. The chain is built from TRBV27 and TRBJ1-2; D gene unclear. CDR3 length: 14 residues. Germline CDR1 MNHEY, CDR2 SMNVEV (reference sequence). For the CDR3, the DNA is TGTGCCAGCAGCTCAGGCTTCCGCGGGGATGGCTACGCCTTC. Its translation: CASSSGFRGDGYAF.

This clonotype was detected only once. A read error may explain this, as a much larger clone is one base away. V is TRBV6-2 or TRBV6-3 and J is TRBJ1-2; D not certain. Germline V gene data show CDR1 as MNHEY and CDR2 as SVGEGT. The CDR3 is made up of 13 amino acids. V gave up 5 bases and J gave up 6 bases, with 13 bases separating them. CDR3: CASSPEIENGYTF. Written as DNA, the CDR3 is TGTGCCAGCAGTCCTGAGATTGAAAATGGCTACACCTTC.

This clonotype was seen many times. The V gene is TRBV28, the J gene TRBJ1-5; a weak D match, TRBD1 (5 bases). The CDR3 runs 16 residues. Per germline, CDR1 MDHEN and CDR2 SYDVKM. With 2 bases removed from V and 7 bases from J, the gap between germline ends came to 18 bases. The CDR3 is CASSLPGTKEGQPQHF. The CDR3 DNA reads TGTGCCAGCAGTTTACCGGGGACCAAAGAGGGACAGCCCCAGCATTTT.

CDR3 sequence: CASSTPQETQYF. CDR3 in DNA: TGTGCCAGTAGTACCCCACAAGAGACCCAGTACTTC. V gene TRBV19 combines with J gene TRBJ2-5; D is undetermined. With 4 bases removed from V and 2 bases from J, the gap between germline ends came to 5 bases. There are 12 residues in the CDR3. Per germline, CDR1 LNHDA and CDR2 SQIVND (reference sequence).

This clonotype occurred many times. The CDR3 sequence: CSARDIAGQGSTPLHF. The CDR3 bases are TGCAGTGCTAGAGATATCGCAGGGCAGGGTTCGACACCCCTCCACTTT. The V gene is TRBV20-1, the J gene TRBJ1-6; D may be TRBD1 (5 bases). V was pared by 0 bases and J by 11 bases, with 20 bases between. In germline, CDR1 is DFQATT, CDR2 SNEGSKA (reference sequence). The CDR3 extends over 16 amino acids.

The CDR3: CASSEGTGGDETQYF. As DNA, the CDR3 is TGTGCCAGCAGTGAAGGGACAGGGGGCGATGAGACCCAGTACTTC. The V and J genes are TRBV6-1 and TRBJ2-5; 11 bases agree with TRBD1. The CDR3 sequence is 15 residues long. V gave up 1 base and J gave up 5 bases; unmatched junction bases: 3. CDR1 is MNHNS and CDR2 is SASEGT in the germline V gene.

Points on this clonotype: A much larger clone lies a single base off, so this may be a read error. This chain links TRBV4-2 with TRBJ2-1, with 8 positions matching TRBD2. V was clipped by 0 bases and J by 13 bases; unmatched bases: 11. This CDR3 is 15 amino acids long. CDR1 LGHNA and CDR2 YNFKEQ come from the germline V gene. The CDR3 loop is CASSQDRGGQETQFF. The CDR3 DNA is TGTGCCAGCAGCCAAGATCGGGGGGGCCAAGAGACCCAGTTCTTC.

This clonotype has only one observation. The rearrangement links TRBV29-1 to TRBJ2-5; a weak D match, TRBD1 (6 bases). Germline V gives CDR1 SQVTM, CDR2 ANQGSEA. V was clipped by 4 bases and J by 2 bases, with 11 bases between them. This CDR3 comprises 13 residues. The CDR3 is CSVVRTAQETQYF. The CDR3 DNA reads TGCAGCGTTGTTCGGACAGCACAAGAGACCCAGTACTTC.

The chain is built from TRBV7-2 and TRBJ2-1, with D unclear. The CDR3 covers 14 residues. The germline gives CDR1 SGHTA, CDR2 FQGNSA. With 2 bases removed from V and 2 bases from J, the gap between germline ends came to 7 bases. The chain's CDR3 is CASSLNSAYNEQFF. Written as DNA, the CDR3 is TGTGCCAGCAGCTTAAACTCAGCCTACAATGAGCAGTTCTTC.

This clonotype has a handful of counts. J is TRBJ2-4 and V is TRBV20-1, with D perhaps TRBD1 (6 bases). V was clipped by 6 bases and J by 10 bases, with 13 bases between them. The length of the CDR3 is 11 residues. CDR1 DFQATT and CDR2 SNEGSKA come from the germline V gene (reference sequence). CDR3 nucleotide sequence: TGCAGTGCCCCGAACAGGGCGATTCAGTACTTC. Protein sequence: CSAPNRAIQYF.

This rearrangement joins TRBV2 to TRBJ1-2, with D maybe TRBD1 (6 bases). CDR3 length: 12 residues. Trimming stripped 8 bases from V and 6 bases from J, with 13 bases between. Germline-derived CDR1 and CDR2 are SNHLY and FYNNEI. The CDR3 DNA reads TGTGCCAGCTGCTGGCAGGGGAATGGCTACACCTTC. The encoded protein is CASCWQGNGYTF.

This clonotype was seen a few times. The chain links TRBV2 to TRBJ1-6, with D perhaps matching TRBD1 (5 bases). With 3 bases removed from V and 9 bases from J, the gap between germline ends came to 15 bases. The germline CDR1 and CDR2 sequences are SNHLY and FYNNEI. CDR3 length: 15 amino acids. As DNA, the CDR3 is TGTGCCAGCAGTGAGGGCAGGGCGAGAGGTTCACCCCTCCACTTT. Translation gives CASSEGRARGSPLHF.

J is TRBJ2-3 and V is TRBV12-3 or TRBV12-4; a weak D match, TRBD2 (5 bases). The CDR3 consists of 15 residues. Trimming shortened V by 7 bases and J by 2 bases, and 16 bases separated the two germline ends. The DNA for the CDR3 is TGTGCCAGCACCTATCGCCGCGGGCCCACAGATACGCAGTATTTT. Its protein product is CASTYRRGPTDTQYF.

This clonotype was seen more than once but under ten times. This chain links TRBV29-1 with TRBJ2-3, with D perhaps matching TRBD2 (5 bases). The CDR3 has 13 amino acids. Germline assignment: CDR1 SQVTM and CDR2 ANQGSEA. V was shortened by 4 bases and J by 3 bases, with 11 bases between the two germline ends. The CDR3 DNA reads TGCAGCGTTGGAGGGATTGGGACAGATACGCAGTATTTT. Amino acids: CSVGGIGTDTQYF.

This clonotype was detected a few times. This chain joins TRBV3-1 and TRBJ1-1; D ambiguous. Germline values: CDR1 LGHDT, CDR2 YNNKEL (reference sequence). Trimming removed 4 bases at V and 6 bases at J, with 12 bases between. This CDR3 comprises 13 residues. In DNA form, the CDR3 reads TGTGCCAGCAGCCTTATAACCAATGCTGAAGCTTTCTTT. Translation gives CASSLITNAEAFF.

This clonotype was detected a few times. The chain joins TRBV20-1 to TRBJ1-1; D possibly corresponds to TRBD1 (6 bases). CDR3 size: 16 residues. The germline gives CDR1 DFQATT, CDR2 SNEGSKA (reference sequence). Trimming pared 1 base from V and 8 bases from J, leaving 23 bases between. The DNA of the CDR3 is TGCAGTGCTAGAGTACCAATATTACAGGGAGAAGCAGAAGCTTTCTTT. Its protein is CSARVPILQGEAEAFF.

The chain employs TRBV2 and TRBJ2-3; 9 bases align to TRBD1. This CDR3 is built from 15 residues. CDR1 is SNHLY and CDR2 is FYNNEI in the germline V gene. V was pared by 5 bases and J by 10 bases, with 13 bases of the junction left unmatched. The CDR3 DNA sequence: TGTGCCAGCAGTTCCGGGACAGGGTCAATCCATGCGCAGTATTTT. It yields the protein CASSSGTGSIHAQYF.

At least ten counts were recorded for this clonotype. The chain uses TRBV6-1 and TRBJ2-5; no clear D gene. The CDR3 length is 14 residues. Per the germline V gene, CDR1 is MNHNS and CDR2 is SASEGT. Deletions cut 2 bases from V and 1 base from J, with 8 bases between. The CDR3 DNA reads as TGTGCCAGCAGTGAACTGAGAGGCCAAGAGACCCAGTACTTC. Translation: CASSELRGQETQYF.